Below are 29 T cell receptor beta chains sequenced from a single sample in a study of breast tumors, draining lymph nodes, adjacent tissues. Axillary draining lymph nodes of breast cancer patients supplied the node samples. MiXCR was run by TCRdb on the multiplex PCR reads, yielding one entry per CDR3 protein. The table lists tens of thousands of distinct CDR3 sequences, more than 25% of them singletons. Specimen: axillary lymph node tissue. The receptor source for this set is a female donor with breast cancer. Some clones in this sample may be carry-over from other donors' samples.

In its sample, this clonotype was seen many times. The V and J genes are TRBV29-1 and TRBJ2-3, with 10 bases aligning to TRBD2. This CDR3 comprises 14 residues. In germline, CDR1 is SQVTM, CDR2 ANQGSEA. V was clipped by 6 bases and J by 6 bases; unmatched bases: 9. The CDR3 DNA sequence: TGCAGCGTCTTAAGCGGGAGGGCCCTGGATACGCAGTATTTT. It encodes CSVLSGRALDTQYF.

This clonotype was counted many times. The chain joins TRBV7-6 to TRBJ2-1; 12 bases fit TRBD2. Germline V gene lookup returns CDR1 SGHVS and CDR2 FNYEAQ. The CDR3 consists of 15 residues. The junction had 7 bases not matched to a gene; V was cut back by 5 bases and J by 8 bases. The CDR3 sequence: CASSPRLAGVDEQFF. The DNA of the CDR3 is TGTGCCAGCAGCCCGAGACTAGCGGGAGTGGATGAGCAGTTCTTC.

This chain uses TRBV24-1 with TRBJ2-5; D gene unclear. The V gene's germline CDR1 is KGHDR and CDR2 SFDVKD. V lost 3 bases, J lost 8 bases, and 15 bases lay in between. The CDR3 extends over 14 amino acids. The CDR3 here is CATSDTTSHETQYF. The CDR3 DNA is TGTGCCACCAGTGATACGACATCTCACGAAACCCAGTACTTC.

J is TRBJ2-3 and V is TRBV14, with TRBD2 matching 10 bases. Germline-derived CDR1 and CDR2 are SGHDN and FVKESK. Trimming removed 3 bases from V and 5 bases from J; junction bases left unmatched: 8. This CDR3 contains 16 residues. CDR3 residues: CASSQWLAGELDTQYF. In DNA form, the CDR3 reads TGTGCCAGCAGCCAGTGGCTAGCGGGAGAACTAGATACGCAGTATTTT.

Many counts were recorded for this clonotype. The V and J genes are TRBV11-3 and TRBJ1-1, with D perhaps matching TRBD1 (5 bases). The germline gives CDR1 SGHNT, CDR2 YENEEA. V was pared by 4 bases and J by 4 bases, with 10 bases between. The CDR3 is 13 residues long. This CDR3 is CASSSGTFTEAFF. CDR3 nucleotides: TGTGCCAGCAGCTCGGGGACGTTCACTGAAGCTTTCTTT. Using reference TRBV11-3 and TRBJ1-1 for the parts outside the CDR3, the full variable domain is EAGVVQSPRYKIIEKKQPVAFWCNPISGHNTLYWYLQNLGQGPELLIRYENEEAVDDSQLPKDRFSAERLKGVDSTLKIQPAELGDSAVYLCASSSGTFTEAFFGQGTRLTVV.

The genes are TRBV28 and TRBJ2-7; 8 nucleotides agree with TRBD1. Losses at the gene ends were 3 bases for V and 1 base for J; bases not matched to a gene: 5. The CDR3 totals 15 residues. Germline values: CDR1 MDHEN, CDR2 SYDVKM. The CDR3 here is CASSFPGQVSYEQYF. In DNA form, the CDR3 reads TGTGCCAGCAGTTTTCCGGGACAGGTTTCCTACGAGCAGTACTTC. The full variable domain, completed using reference TRBV28 and TRBJ2-7, is DVKVTQSSRYLVKRTGEKVFLECVQDMDHENMFWYRQDPGLGLRLIYFSYDVKMKEKGDIPEGYSVSREKKERFSLILESASTNQTSMYLCASSFPGQVSYEQYFGPGTRLTVT.

This clonotype was detected ten times or more. The CDR3 coding sequence is TGTGCCAGCGGACTTCAGGGAACAATGGCACCCCTCCACTTT. It yields the protein CASGLQGTMAPLHF. This chain links TRBV2 with TRBJ1-6, with a tentative D call TRBD1 (5 bases). V lost 8 bases and J 11 bases, leaving 19 bases between the germline ends. The germline CDR1 and CDR2 sequences are SNHLY and FYNNEI. This CDR3 region has 14 residues.

The DNA of the CDR3 is TGTGCCAGCGCCCTTCCGGGAGGGCCCTACAATGAGCAGTTCTTC. Translated: CASALPGGPYNEQFF. The V gene is TRBV7-9, the J gene TRBJ2-1, with TRBD2 identical over 8 bases. Per the germline V gene, CDR1 is SEHNR and CDR2 is FQNEAQ (reference sequence). V trimming: 8 bases; J trimming: 2 bases; junction bases outside the gene matches: 8. CDR3 length: 15 amino acids.

Concerning this clonotype: The CDR3 does not end in the conserved phenylalanine or tryptophan, so this is likely a read error. The gene calls are TRBV7-9 and TRBJ1-2; TRBD1 aligns across 8 bases. This CDR3 region has 14 residues. Germline CDR1 is SEHNR and CDR2 is FQNEAQ (reference sequence). J lost 7 bases, V lost 6 bases, and 10 bases had no gene match. The CDR3 DNA reads TGTGCCAGCAGTTTTACCGACAGGGGTGGTGGCTACACCCTC. Translated: CASSFTDRGGGYTL.

This clonotype was seen at least ten times. This chain joins TRBV3-1 and TRBJ2-7, with 9 bases lining up with TRBD2. Per the germline V gene, CDR1 is LGHDT and CDR2 is YNNKEL (reference sequence). The V gene end was trimmed by 2 bases and the J gene end by 2 bases; junction bases not matched to a gene: 4. This CDR3 contains 15 residues. In DNA form, the CDR3 reads TGTGCCAGCAGCCAATTTTCTAGCGGGGCCTACGAGCAGTACTTC. This encodes CASSQFSSGAYEQYF.

This sequence joins TRBV4-1 and TRBJ1-2; TRBD1 matches 12 bases. Trimming removed 3 bases from V and 8 bases from J; junction bases left unmatched: 7. Germline CDR1 reads MGHRA; CDR2 reads YSYEKL. The CDR3 has 15 residues. The DNA of the CDR3 is TGCGCCAGCAGCCACCCGGGACAGGGGGCGGAGGGCTACACCTTC. It translates to CASSHPGQGAEGYTF.

The sample holds many counts of this clonotype. The rearrangement links TRBV5-1 to TRBJ2-7; 8 bases align to TRBD1. Germline CDR1 reads SGHRS; CDR2 reads YFSETQ. V shed 4 bases and J 6 bases; nucleotides not matched to a gene: 12. The CDR3 contains 15 residues. CDR3 sequence reads: CASSHGRDRGSEQYF. CDR3 bases: TGCGCCAGCAGCCACGGGAGAGACAGGGGATCCGAGCAGTACTTC.

This clonotype has at least ten counts. The rearrangement links TRBV7-9 to TRBJ2-5; D not resolved. The CDR3 extends over 12 amino acids. The germline V gene encodes CDR1 SEHNR and CDR2 FQNEAQ (reference sequence). Trimming cost V 5 bases and J 4 bases, with 8 bases left between them. CDR3 residues: CASSQFLETQYF. The DNA of the CDR3 is TGTGCCAGCAGCCAATTTCTAGAGACCCAGTACTTC. Drawing the rest from reference TRBV7-9 and TRBJ2-5, the complete variable domain is DTGVSQNPRHKITKRGQNVTFRCDPISEHNRLYWYRQTLGQGPEFLTYFQNEAQLEKSRLLSDRFSAERPKGSFSTLEIQRTEQGDSAMYLCASSQFLETQYFGPGTRLLVL.

The chain carries TRBV7-2 and TRBJ2-2, with 10 bases lining up with TRBD2. CDR1 and CDR2 from the germline V gene are SGHTA and FQGNSA. V lost 3 bases, J lost 5 bases, and 6 bases stayed unmatched. This CDR3 is 16 amino acids long. The CDR3 nucleotides read TGTGCCAGCAGCTTGATGCCTAGCGGGAGTACCGGGGAGCTGTTTTTT. This sequence encodes CASSLMPSGSTGELFF.

In this sample, this clonotype turned up many times. This chain links TRBV5-1 with TRBJ2-2; TRBD1 might be the D (5 bases). Trimming took off 2 bases at V and 3 bases at J, with 8 bases between the two ends. The germline CDR1 and CDR2 sequences are SGHRS and YFSETQ. There are 14 residues in the CDR3. Here the CDR3 reads CASSFSRDTGELFF. The DNA of the CDR3 is TGCGCCAGCAGCTTCAGCAGGGACACCGGGGAGCTGTTTTTT.

As regards this clonotype: This is likely a read error, given that the CDR3 carries no conserved phenylalanine or tryptophan at its end. No DNA is shown, since the ends of the CDR3 on it are uncertain; the CDR3 is the one TCRdb lists. The chain recombines TRBV4-3 with TRBJ2-7. CDR1 and CDR2 from the germline V gene are LGHNA and YSLEER. The CDR3 extends over 13 residues, inclusive of both ends. CDR3 region: CASSPPLAVWLPL.

In this sample, this clonotype turned up many times. A read error may explain this, as a much larger clone is one base away. The chain joins TRBV6-2 or TRBV6-3 to TRBJ1-2, with a weak D call TRBD1 (5 bases). This CDR3 comprises 13 residues. Germline V gives CDR1 MNHEY, CDR2 SVGEGT. CDR3 loop: CASSHSGYYGYTF. CDR3 in DNA: TGTGCCAGCAGTCACTCAGGGTACTATGGCTACACCTTC.

As for this clonotype: Relative to the germline gene, one junction end is altered; a read error may explain this. CDR3 bases: TGTGCCAGCAGGGTGACTAGCGGGAGCACCGGGGACCTGTTTTTT. It codes for CASRVTSGSTGDLFF. The gene calls are TRBV7-9 and TRBJ2-2, with 12 bases aligning to TRBD2. The V gene's germline CDR1 is SEHNR and CDR2 FQNEAQ (reference sequence). CDR3 length: 15 amino acids.

This clonotype came up many times. The chain links TRBV7-3 to TRBJ1-1; D ambiguous. The CDR3 is 14 residues long. V lost 4 bases, J lost 5 bases, and 14 bases lay in between. CDR1 is SGHTA, CDR2 FQGTGA, per germline. CDR3 DNA sequence: TGTGCCAGCAGCTCTGGCGAGGGATGGACTGAAGCTTTCTTT. Protein sequence: CASSSGEGWTEAFF.

This clonotype was counted a few times. This sequence may be a read error, since a much larger clone differs from it by one base. This chain joins TRBV24-1 and TRBJ2-3; D not certain. The CDR3 extends over 14 amino acids. Germline V gives CDR1 KGHDR, CDR2 SFDVKD. Trimming removed 8 bases at V and 4 bases at J, with 15 bases between. DNA for the CDR3: TGTGCCACCACCGGAGCCGCTGGCGCAGATACGCAGTATTTT. As protein: CATTGAAGADTQYF.

This clonotype was seen repeatedly, ten times or more. J is TRBJ2-1 and V is TRBV12-3 or TRBV12-4, with 10 positions matching TRBD2. The CDR3 is made up of 16 amino acids. V was pared by 5 bases and J by 3 bases, with 7 bases of the junction left unmatched. CDR3 sequence: CASSPRTSGLYNEQFF. Here the CDR3 DNA reads TGTGCCAGCAGTCCCCGGACTAGCGGCCTCTACAATGAGCAGTTCTTC.

Points on this clonotype: This may stem from a read error, because a much larger clone lies one nucleotide away. The rearrangement links TRBV6-4 to TRBJ2-2, with a possible D match to TRBD1 (5 bases). CDR3 length: 15 amino acids. Germline loops: CDR1 MRHNA, CDR2 SNTAGT. As DNA, the CDR3 is TGTGCCAGCAGCAAAATGAACAGGAACGCCGGGGAGCTGTTTTTT. The encoded protein is CASSKMNRNAGELFF.

Notes on this clonotype: Germline is not matched at one junction end, which may reflect a read error. The chain uses TRBV7-6 and TRBJ1-4; D unresolved. CDR1 SGHVS and CDR2 FNYEAQ come from the germline V gene. This CDR3 comprises 13 residues. CDR3 DNA sequence: TGTGTCAGCAGCCGAAACTATGAAGAAAAACTGTTTTTT. Translation gives CVSSRNYEEKLFF.

CDR3 in amino acids: CASSSSLSGGNTEAFF. As DNA, the CDR3 is TGCGCCAGCAGCTCCAGTCTGAGCGGGGGGAACACTGAAGCTTTCTTT. The chain is built from TRBV5-1 and TRBJ1-1; D might be TRBD1 (5 bases). This CDR3 is 16 amino acids long. The ends were cut back, 3 bases at V and 1 base at J, with 16 bases in the middle. Germline V gene data show CDR1 as SGHRS and CDR2 as YFSETQ.

This clonotype was counted at least ten times. A much more abundant neighbour one base away suggests this may be a read error. The J gene is TRBJ1-5, the V gene TRBV5-1, with D tentatively TRBD1 (5 bases). The CDR3 is made up of 14 amino acids. Germline CDR1 reads SGHRS; CDR2 reads YFSETQ. The DNA of the CDR3 is TGCGCCAGCAGTGCTGGGGGAGGCAATCACCCCCAGCATTTT. It is translated as CASSAGGGNHPQHF.

This clonotype has at least ten counts. The chain has TRBV7-2 and TRBJ2-7, with 11 positions matching TRBD2. Germline trimming cut 5 bases from V and 0 bases from J; bases unmatched to any gene: 6. Germline V gene data show CDR1 as SGHTA and CDR2 as FQGNSA. This CDR3 region has 16 residues. In DNA, the CDR3 is TGTGCCAGCAGCCCCAGACTAGCGGGATCCTCCTACGAGCAGTACTTC. Protein product: CASSPRLAGSSYEQYF.

The sample holds many counts of this clonotype. The V gene is TRBV20-1, the J gene TRBJ2-1; D remains unclear. Germline CDR1 reads DFQATT; CDR2 reads SNEGSKA (reference sequence). With 3 bases removed from V and 3 bases from J, the gap between germline ends came to 3 bases. This CDR3 is 11 amino acids long. DNA for the CDR3: TGCAGTGCTAGTTTCTACAATGAGCAGTTCTTC. Translated: CSASFYNEQFF.

V and J are TRBV12-3 or TRBV12-4 and TRBJ2-2; D possibly corresponds to TRBD1 (8 bases). The CDR3 runs 16 residues. Trimming left V 5 bases short and J 6 bases short, with 19 bases between. The CDR3 coding sequence is TGTGCCAGCAGTCCCGGGGGGCAGGGGGCGGCCGGGGAGCTGTTTTTT. Residues: CASSPGGQGAAGELFF.

This clonotype came up many times. The V gene is TRBV20-1, the J gene TRBJ2-1, with a possible D match to TRBD1 (5 bases). Trimming took off 5 bases at V and 10 bases at J, with 21 bases between the two ends. This CDR3 is 14 amino acids long. Germline lookup yields CDR1 DFQATT and CDR2 SNEGSKA (reference sequence). The CDR3 coding sequence is TGCAGTGCTCCTACTCCGGGCGGACAATACGAGCAGTTCTTC. Translation gives CSAPTPGGQYEQFF.